This TCR beta chain derives from a study of CD4+ T cells in melanoma. General study points: In melanoma, neoantigen-specific CD4+ T cells reportedly differed in differentiation state.

The method was immunoSEQ multiplex PCR; TCRdb's version includes in-frame clones alone and lacks a portion of them. The sample lists about 140,000 clones, around 90% seen once, with less than 2% in the top ten. A note on this clone: The target antigen is unknown.

The TCR sequence derives from a human donor with melanoma.

The CDR3 loop reads CASSRGTAYGYTF. The CDR3 DNA is TGTGCCAGCAGCCGGGGGACCGCCTATGGCTACACCTTC. The V call is TRBV5-6, the J call TRBJ1-2, with D perhaps matching TRBD1 (5 bases). CDR1 is SGHDT, CDR2 YYEEEE, per germline. The CDR3 covers 13 residues. The V and J ends lost 4 bases and 4 bases respectively, with 11 bases between them.